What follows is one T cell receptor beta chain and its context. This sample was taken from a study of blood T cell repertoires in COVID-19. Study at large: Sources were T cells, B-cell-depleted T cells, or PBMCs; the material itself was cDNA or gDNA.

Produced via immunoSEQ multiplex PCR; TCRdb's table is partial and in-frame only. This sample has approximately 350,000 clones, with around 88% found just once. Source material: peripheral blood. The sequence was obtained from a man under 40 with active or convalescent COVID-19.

The CDR3 region has the DNA TGTGCCTGGAGCCCGGGGGGGGGAAGAATTGATGGCTACACCTTC. This codes for CAWSPGGGRIDGYTF. J is TRBJ1-2 and V is TRBV30, with D perhaps TRBD1 (5 bases). CDR1 and CDR2 from the germline V gene are GTSNPN and SVGIG (reference sequence). Trimming left V 3 bases short and J 6 bases short, with 20 bases between. The CDR3 contains 15 residues.